A single sample gave rise to the 27 T cell receptor beta chains below, sequenced in a study of blood T cells in healthy people across ages. Sample-barcoded 5' priming and a J-beta primer mix drove a second PCR of about 7 to 11 cycles. TCRdb reprocessed the 5' RACE reads via MiXCR and lists one record per CDR3 protein. The sample lists approximately 900,000 distinct CDR3 sequences, about 29% occurring once. These data were also reused for a study on T cells of mothers and their children.

The sequencing sample was made of blood. These TCRs come from a woman in her 40s in good health.

This clonotype appeared a few times. The V gene is TRBV5-5, the J gene TRBJ1-5; 7 bases line up with TRBD1. The ends lost 0 bases at V and 8 bases at J; junction bases unmatched: 5. The germline gives CDR1 SGHKS, CDR2 YYEKEE (reference sequence). The CDR3 length is 14 residues. CDR3 in DNA: TGTGCCAGCAGCTTGGGAGGGGGCAGGGAGCCCCAGCATTTT. Translated, it gives CASSLGGGREPQHF.

This clonotype was observed a handful of times. The gene calls are TRBV6-5 and TRBJ2-2; D perhaps matches TRBD2 (7 bases). CDR1 and CDR2 from the germline V gene are MNHEY and SVGAGI. The CDR3 totals 16 residues. Trimming cost V 2 bases and J 3 bases, with 13 bases left between them. The DNA of the CDR3 is TGTGCCAGCAGTTACCGCGAGGGGGGGGACACCGGGGAGCTGTTTTTT. This codes for CASSYREGGDTGELFF.

This clonotype came up once. The chain employs TRBV29-1 and TRBJ1-3, with D hard to call. V was cut by 3 bases and J by 3 bases, with 6 bases left in between. The CDR3 spans 12 residues. Germline V gene sequence: CDR1 SQVTM, CDR2 ANQGSEA. The CDR3 DNA sequence: TGCAGCGTTGATGACGGTGGAAACACCATATATTTT. It translates to CSVDDGGNTIYF. Complete variable domain (other parts from reference TRBV29-1 and TRBJ1-3): SAVISQKPSRDICQRGTSLTIQCQVDSQVTMMFWYRQQPGQSLTLIATANQGSEATYESGFVIDKFPISRPNLTFSTLTVSNMSPEDSSIYLCSVDDGGNTIYFGEGSWLTVV.

This clonotype was seen a handful of times. The chain has TRBV15 and TRBJ1-4; D ambiguous. The germline gives CDR1 LNHNV, CDR2 YYDKDF (reference sequence). This CDR3 is built from 14 residues. Trimming left V 8 bases short and J 4 bases short, with 14 bases between. Written as DNA, the CDR3 is TGTGCCACCGCGTATGGACGGAATAATGAAAAACTGTTTTTT. This codes for CATAYGRNNEKLFF.

The sample holds a few counts of this clonotype. The chain links TRBV7-3 to TRBJ2-1, with D uncertain. CDR1 is SGHTA and CDR2 is FQGTGA in the germline V gene. Trimming took off 2 bases at V and 2 bases at J, with 7 bases between the two ends. CDR3 length equals 14 residues. Here the CDR3 reads CASSLGFAYNEQFF. CDR3 nucleotide sequence: TGTGCCAGCAGCTTAGGGTTCGCCTACAATGAGCAGTTCTTC.

The chain has TRBV7-3 and TRBJ2-4; 8 bases are a match to TRBD2. V was clipped by 5 bases and J by 13 bases; unmatched bases: 16. This CDR3 region has 15 residues. Germline V gene lookup returns CDR1 SGHTA and CDR2 FQGTGA. CDR3 DNA sequence: TGTGCCAGCAGCCCCACCGGGGGGGCCAAAAATGAGCAGTACTTC. Protein sequence: CASSPTGGAKNEQYF.

The chain is built from TRBV3-1 and TRBJ2-5; D unresolved. CDR1 is LGHDT and CDR2 is YNNKEL in the germline V gene (reference sequence). V was cut by 3 bases and J by 1 base, with 15 bases left in between. The CDR3 runs 16 residues. CDR3 bases: TGTGCCAGCAGCCATTTGGCAACAAAAATCCAAGAGACCCAGTACTTC. Translation: CASSHLATKIQETQYF.

The rearrangement joins TRBV29-1 to TRBJ1-1; tentatively, D is TRBD1 (6 bases). The CDR3 has 15 residues. V lost 4 bases, J lost 1 base, and 16 bases lay in between. Germline V CDR1 and CDR2: SQVTM, ANQGSEA. CDR3 protein: CSVVLGAGGNTEAFF. Here the CDR3 DNA reads TGCAGCGTTGTCCTGGGGGCCGGGGGGAACACTGAAGCTTTCTTT.

This clonotype has just a few counts. The chain is built from TRBV7-2 and TRBJ1-2, with 7 bases identical to TRBD1. CDR1 and CDR2 (germline): SGHTA, FQGNSA. The V gene end was trimmed by 0 bases and the J gene end by 6 bases; junction bases not matched to a gene: 10. CDR3 size: 16 residues. The CDR3 coding sequence is TGTGCCAGCAGCTTAGCCTTGGAGACAGGGACAGATGGCTACACCTTC. Protein sequence: CASSLALETGTDGYTF.

This chain links TRBV7-9 with TRBJ2-6, with D possibly TRBD1 on 6 matching bases. V was cut by 10 bases and J by 0 bases, with 22 bases left in between. Looked up from germline, CDR1 is SEHNR and CDR2 is FQNEAQ (reference sequence). There are 18 residues in the CDR3. For the CDR3, the DNA is TGTGCCACCGTTTATCTCAGGGGACCGTACTCTGGGGCCAACGTCCTGACTTTC. Encoded protein: CATVYLRGPYSGANVLTF.

The sample holds many counts of this clonotype. V gene TRBV10-3 combines with J gene TRBJ2-7; 10 nucleotides match TRBD1. CDR1 and CDR2 from the germline V gene are ENHRY and SYGVKD. This CDR3 is built from 15 residues. The junction had 6 bases not matched to a gene; V was cut back by 1 base and J by 6 bases. The CDR3 spells CAISEFGQGVVEQYF. The CDR3, as DNA: TGTGCCATCAGTGAGTTTGGACAGGGGGTAGTCGAGCAGTACTTC.

J is TRBJ2-3 and V is TRBV5-5; 12 bases agree with TRBD2. Germline CDR1 SGHKS, CDR2 YYEKEE (reference sequence). After removal of 3 bases from V and 6 bases from J, the junction contained 8 bases not matched to a gene. This CDR3 is built from 16 residues. The CDR3 DNA is TGTGCCAGCAGCTACCGACTAGCGGGAGTCGGGGATACGCAGTATTTT. Translating it yields CASSYRLAGVGDTQYF.

This clonotype was counted ten times or more. The rearrangement links TRBV6-6 to TRBJ2-7, with 8 positions matching TRBD2. The CDR3 covers 14 residues. With V trimmed by 7 bases and J by 3 bases, 8 bases remained unmatched. From germline, CDR1 is MNHNY and CDR2 SVGAGI (reference sequence). CDR3 sequence reads: CASTLTGGFYEQYF. DNA for the CDR3: TGTGCCAGCACCCTTACGGGGGGGTTCTACGAGCAGTACTTC.

This clonotype was counted only a few times. V gene TRBV12-3 or TRBV12-4 combines with J gene TRBJ1-2; possibly TRBD1 for D (5 bases). The V end was cut by 5 bases, the J end by 3 bases, with 16 bases between. There are 15 residues in the CDR3. The CDR3 protein is CASSGGGKGDYGYTF. The CDR3 DNA is TGTGCCAGCAGTGGGGGAGGAAAGGGCGACTATGGCTACACCTTC.

This clonotype was observed a handful of times. The genes are TRBV14 and TRBJ2-7; possibly TRBD1 for D (6 bases). This CDR3 comprises 15 residues. Germline lookup yields CDR1 SGHDN and CDR2 FVKESK. V dropped 1 base and J dropped 6 bases, with 16 bases sitting between them. CDR3 bases: TGTGCCAGCAGCCAAGTAGGAAGGGGGAAGAGCGAGCAGTACTTC. Translating gives CASSQVGRGKSEQYF.

This clonotype was observed a few times. The chain combines TRBV4-1 with TRBJ2-7; TRBD2 matches at 7 bases. The last part of the DNA fits TRBJ2-5 better; the J call may be wrong. Germline V CDR1 and CDR2: MGHRA, YSYEKL. This CDR3 has 15 residues. CDR3: CASSQERGEYETQYF. The CDR3 nucleotides are TGCGCCAGCAGCCAAGAACGGGGGGAGTACGAGACCCAGTACTTC.

The J gene is TRBJ2-3, the V gene TRBV7-2, with 9 bases that match TRBD2. Germline loops: CDR1 SGHTA, CDR2 FQGNSA. Trimming at V came to 2 bases and at J to 6 bases, leaving 9 bases not matched to a gene. The CDR3 is 16 residues long. The CDR3 spells CASSLRSSGTSDTQYF. In nucleotides, the CDR3 is TGTGCCAGCAGCTTACGGTCTAGCGGGACGTCCGATACGCAGTATTTT.

The chain is built from TRBV7-2 and TRBJ1-1, with a tentative D call TRBD1 (6 bases). This CDR3 contains 19 residues. Per the germline V gene, CDR1 is SGHTA and CDR2 is FQGNSA. V was cut by 4 bases and J by 1 base, with 25 bases left in between. The CDR3 DNA sequence: TGTGCCAGCAGCTCCCGGCCGCGACCAGTGGGGGCAAAGAACACTGAAGCTTTCTTT. Its protein is CASSSRPRPVGAKNTEAFF.

This clonotype came up many times. The genes are TRBV29-1 and TRBJ1-6; 10 bases are a match to TRBD1. Trimming at V came to 6 bases and at J to 5 bases, leaving 7 bases not matched to a gene. CDR3 size: 15 residues. CDR1 is SQVTM, CDR2 ANQGSEA, per germline. CDR3 residues: CSVRGGTGDNSPLHF. The CDR3 DNA reads TGCAGCGTACGCGGTGGGACAGGGGATAATTCACCCCTCCACTTT.

On this clonotype: An end of the junction differs from the germline gene, which may be a read error. The rearrangement links TRBV10-3 to TRBJ2-1; D gene uncertain. The germline gives CDR1 ENHRY, CDR2 SYGVKD. CDR3 size: 12 residues. CDR3 region: CASSEYSNEQFF. The CDR3 DNA is TGTGCCAGCAGTGAGTACAGTAATGAGCAGTTCTTC.

In this sample, this clonotype turned up a few times. This chain connects TRBV27 to TRBJ2-1; TRBD2 matches 8 bases. Germline loops: CDR1 MNHEY, CDR2 SMNVEV (reference sequence). The V gene end was trimmed by 3 bases and the J gene end by 7 bases; junction bases not matched to a gene: 8. The CDR3 is 15 residues long. The DNA of the CDR3 is TGTGCCAGCAGTTTCTTTTTCGGGGGGGAAAATGAGCAGTTCTTC. Protein product: CASSFFFGGENEQFF.

Only a few counts were recorded for this clonotype. The chain employs TRBV12-3 or TRBV12-4 and TRBJ1-4; TRBD1 is a possible D gene (5 bases). This CDR3 is 15 amino acids long. Trimming removed 7 bases at V and 8 bases at J, with 20 bases between. The CDR3 reads CASKVREGRQEKLFF. The CDR3 bases are TGTGCCAGCAAAGTCCGGGAAGGCCGACAGGAAAAACTGTTTTTT.

In this sample, this clonotype turned up a few times. This chain uses TRBV7-2 with TRBJ2-1; the D gene is possibly TRBD1 (6 bases). From germline, CDR1 is SGHTA and CDR2 FQGNSA. The CDR3 extends over 16 amino acids. Trimming took 5 bases from V and 5 from J, leaving 19 bases between them. As DNA, the CDR3 is TGTGCCAGCAGCCCTTTGGGGGCCAGACCCAACAATGAGCAGTTCTTC. This translates into CASSPLGARPNNEQFF.

This chain links TRBV20-1 with TRBJ2-1, with a possible D match to TRBD1 (5 bases). In germline, CDR1 is DFQATT, CDR2 SNEGSKA (reference sequence). V lost 0 bases and J 10 bases, leaving 10 bases between the germline ends. The length of the CDR3 is 12 residues. The CDR3: CSAREGVDEQFF. The CDR3 DNA reads TGCAGTGCTAGAGAAGGGGTTGACGAGCAGTTCTTC.

The table lists this clonotype with a count of one. This likely traces to a read error, being one base from a far larger clone. V is TRBV4-3 and J is TRBJ2-5, with D perhaps matching TRBD1 (6 bases). CDR3 size: 13 residues. The germline V gene has CDR1 LGHNA and CDR2 YSLEER. The CDR3 spells CASSRTGQEIQYF. In DNA, the CDR3 is TGCGCCAGCAGCCGAACAGGGCAAGAGATCCAGTACTTC.

This clonotype was seen a few times. The chain joins TRBV7-2 to TRBJ1-2, with D possibly matching TRBD1 (5 bases). Germline V gene data show CDR1 as SGHTA and CDR2 as FQGNSA. The CDR3 runs 11 residues. V lost 5 bases and J lost 9, with 10 bases in between. The CDR3 nucleotides read TGTGCCAGCAGCCCCCAGGGCAGCTACACCTTC. It is translated as CASSPQGSYTF.

The chain carries TRBV7-8 and TRBJ1-1, with a possible D match to TRBD1 (5 bases). Trimming shortened V by 0 bases and J by 5 bases, and 16 bases separated the two germline ends. Germline V lookup: CDR1 SGHVS, CDR2 FQNEAQ. The CDR3 is made up of 16 amino acids. CDR3 in amino acids: CASSLARQGLRTEAFF. In DNA form, the CDR3 reads TGTGCCAGCAGCTTAGCTCGCCAGGGTCTACGGACTGAAGCTTTCTTT.